The 14 T cell receptor beta chains below come from one sample, sequenced in a study of blood T cell repertoires in COVID-19 (dated by TCRdb to about 2020). Library preparation was by the immunoSEQ multiplex PCR assay. TCRdb provides this immuneACCESS table in a form limited to in-frame rearrangements. Some clones are lacking; in checked studies, under half of them reflect an unresolved V gene, and why the rest are absent is not known. For this sample there are about 210,000 clones; about 91% appear just once. The ten largest clones represent 4% to 5.5% of the sample. Input material: peripheral blood. These TCRs come from a woman in her 40s with acute or convalescent COVID-19.

This chain uses TRBV27 with TRBJ1-5; the D gene is possibly TRBD1 (5 bases). The V gene lost 5 bases and the J gene lost 5 bases, with 10 bases spanning the gap. This CDR3 is built from 13 residues. Germline CDR1 and CDR2: MNHEY and SMNVEV (reference sequence). CDR3 bases: TGTGCCAGCAGTAGGGGTCTGGATCAGCCCCAGCATTTT. Translated, it gives CASSRGLDQPQHF.

CDR3 coding DNA: TGCGCCAGCAGCTTGCTTCCCGGGACAGGGACCTACGAGCAGTACGTC. Protein product: CASSLLPGTGTYEQYV. V is TRBV5-1 and J is TRBJ2-7, with 9 bases identical to TRBD1. This CDR3 has 16 amino acids. V shed 1 base and J 2 bases; nucleotides not matched to a gene: 7. CDR1 is SGHRS, CDR2 YFSETQ, per germline.

DNA for the CDR3: TGTGCCAGTAGTGTCAGACTAGCGGGGGGGCCAGATACGCAGTATTTT. Amino acids: CASSVRLAGGPDTQYF. This chain uses TRBV19 with TRBJ2-3; 14 bases map to TRBD2. After removal of 5 bases from V and 4 bases from J, the junction contained 5 bases not matched to a gene. Looked up from germline, CDR1 is LNHDA and CDR2 is SQIVND (reference sequence). The CDR3 totals 16 residues. The full variable domain, with the rest looked up from reference TRBV19 and TRBJ2-3, is DGGITQSPKYLFRKEGQNVTLSCEQNLNHDAMYWYRQDPGQGLRLIYYSQIVNDFQKGDIAEGYSVSREKKESFPLTVTSAQKNPTAFYLCASSVRLAGGPDTQYFGPGTRLTVL.

In this sample, this clone turned up a few times. J is TRBJ1-6 and V is TRBV11-2; 7 bases match TRBD1. The V gene end was trimmed by 5 bases and the J gene end by 7 bases; junction bases not matched to a gene: 11. Per germline, CDR1 SGHAT and CDR2 FQNNGV. This CDR3 spans 16 amino acids. CDR3 residues: CASSRSPRGPNSPLHF. The CDR3 bases are TGTGCCAGCAGCCGGAGCCCGAGGGGGCCAAATTCACCCCTCCACTTT.

This chain joins TRBV14 and TRBJ2-3; TRBD1 matches 11 bases. The CDR3 extends over 16 amino acids. Losses at the gene ends were 2 bases for V and 4 bases for J; bases not matched to a gene: 5. Germline assignment: CDR1 SGHDN and CDR2 FVKESK. The CDR3 bases are TGTGCCAGCAGCCAATTCGGGACAGGGGGTCCAGATACGCAGTATTTT. Its translation is CASSQFGTGGPDTQYF.

The chain couples TRBV4-2 to TRBJ1-1; D is uncertain. This CDR3 comprises 14 residues. Looked up from germline, CDR1 is LGHNA and CDR2 is YNFKEQ. Trimming took 8 bases from V and 1 from J, leaving 14 bases between them. The chain's CDR3 is CASSYGRGNTEAFF. CDR3 bases: TGTGCCAGCTCCTACGGCAGAGGGAACACTGAAGCTTTCTTT.

This clone was seen a single time. The rearrangement uses TRBV7-7 and TRBJ2-3; D gene uncertain. Germline-derived CDR1 and CDR2 are SSHAT and FNYEAQ (reference sequence). This CDR3 region has 13 residues. V lost 5 bases to trimming and J lost 3 bases, with 9 bases between them. The CDR3 loop reads CASSPGGTDTQYF. DNA of the CDR3: TGTGCCAGCAGCCCGGGTGGAACAGATACGCAGTATTTT. The entire variable domain, with the rest obtained from reference TRBV7-7 and TRBJ2-3, is as follows: GAGVSQSPRYKVTKRGQDVTLRCDPISSHATLYWYQQALGQGPEFLTYFNYEAQPDKSGLPSDRFSAERPEGSISTLTIQRTEQRDSAMYRCASSPGGTDTQYFGPGTRLTVL.

This clone has only one observation. The chain employs TRBV7-9 and TRBJ2-1; D is possibly TRBD1 (6 bases). V was pared by 5 bases and J by 6 bases, with 14 bases between. The CDR3 sequence is 14 residues long. The germline gives CDR1 SEHNR, CDR2 FQNEAQ (reference sequence). The CDR3 DNA is TGTGCCAGCAGCCGTACTGGACAGATCAATGAGCAGTTCTTC. Encoded protein: CASSRTGQINEQFF.

The chain is built from TRBV11-2 and TRBJ2-2, with a weak D call TRBD2 (5 bases). There are 15 residues in the CDR3. Trimming took 2 bases from V and 5 from J, leaving 12 bases between them. CDR1 and CDR2 from the germline V gene are SGHAT and FQNNGV. CDR3 nucleotide sequence: TGTGCCAGCAGCTTAAGCCTAGCCGGGACCGGGGAGCTGTTTTTT. Protein sequence: CASSLSLAGTGELFF.

This chain joins TRBV30 and TRBJ1-3; D unclear. The CDR3 sequence is 17 residues long. In germline, CDR1 is GTSNPN, CDR2 SVGIG (reference sequence). V dropped 4 bases and J dropped 0 bases, with 19 bases sitting between them. The CDR3 nucleotides read TGTGCCTGGACCCTTCGGAGGAGATCAGGCTCTGGAAACACCATATATTTT. Translation gives CAWTLRRRSGSGNTIYF.

This chain uses TRBV24-1 with TRBJ2-5; maybe TRBD2 (5 bases). This CDR3 contains 14 residues. V was trimmed by 0 bases and J by 4 bases, leaving 8 bases between them. Germline CDR1 KGHDR, CDR2 SFDVKD. The CDR3 DNA is TGTGCCACCAGTGATTTGGGGGAGTTAGAGACCCAGTACTTC. This encodes CATSDLGELETQYF.

The genes are TRBV5-1 and TRBJ1-2; 11 nucleotides align to TRBD1. Germline CDR1 is SGHRS and CDR2 is YFSETQ. The CDR3 sequence is 14 residues long. V was pared by 2 bases and J by 8 bases, with 5 bases of the junction left unmatched. This chain's CDR3 is CASSLGQGAWGYTF. The CDR3 DNA reads TGCGCCAGCAGCTTAGGACAGGGGGCCTGGGGCTACACCTTC.

This chain joins TRBV6-5 and TRBJ2-5; weak D call: TRBD1 (8 bases). With 2 bases removed from V and 4 bases from J, the gap between germline ends came to 17 bases. Germline lookup yields CDR1 MNHEY and CDR2 SVGAGI. The CDR3 is 16 residues long. The CDR3 DNA reads as TGTGCCAGCAGTTACGGCCACAGGGGGGGTGGAGAGACCCAGTACTTC. This codes for CASSYGHRGGGETQYF.

J is TRBJ1-1 and V is TRBV9, with D perhaps TRBD1 (5 bases). CDR1 and CDR2 from the germline V gene are SGDLS and YYNGEE. This CDR3 has 14 residues. Trimming took off 4 bases at V and 6 bases at J, with 16 bases between the two ends. CDR3 in DNA: TGTGCCAGCAGCAAGGGCCGCGGGGCTGCTGAAGCTTTCTTT. Its translation: CASSKGRGAAEAFF.